Below, 5 T cell receptor beta chains from the same sample are listed, as sequenced in a study of blood T cell repertoires in COVID-19. The method was immunoSEQ multiplex PCR; TCRdb's version includes in-frame clones alone and lacks a portion of them. The table lists 180,000 or so clones, approximately 86% of them singletons. Input material: peripheral blood. All receptors come from an elderly woman in a cohort sampled during active or convalescent COVID-19.

This clone was counted between two and nine times. V gene TRBV6-5 combines with J gene TRBJ1-1; TRBD1 matches at 7 bases. From germline, CDR1 is MNHEY and CDR2 SVGAGI. Trimming took 6 bases from V and 1 from J; bases not matched to a gene: 2. CDR3 length: 13 amino acids. In DNA, the CDR3 is TGTGCCAGCAGACGACAGGGGAACACTGAAGCTTTCTTT. As protein: CASRRQGNTEAFF.

The chain uses TRBV19 and TRBJ1-3; 7 bases agree with TRBD1. The CDR3 is made up of 17 amino acids. The V gene end was trimmed by 5 bases and the J gene end by 4 bases; junction bases not matched to a gene: 14. Germline CDR1 is LNHDA and CDR2 is SQIVND (reference sequence). CDR3: CASSVDNRGRSGNTIYF. DNA of the CDR3: TGTGCCAGTAGTGTGGACAACAGGGGTCGAAGCGGAAACACCATATATTTT. Supplemented by reference TRBV19 and TRBJ1-3, the full variable domain reads DGGITQSPKYLFRKEGQNVTLSCEQNLNHDAMYWYRQDPGQGLRLIYYSQIVNDFQKGDIAEGYSVSREKKESFPLTVTSAQKNPTAFYLCASSVDNRGRSGNTIYFGEGSWLTVV.

This chain connects TRBV19 to TRBJ1-1; TRBD1 aligns across 7 bases. In germline, CDR1 is LNHDA, CDR2 SQIVND (reference sequence). This CDR3 has 12 residues. Trimming removed 3 bases from V and 8 bases from J; junction bases left unmatched: 3. The CDR3 nucleotides are TGTGCCAGTAGTATCCGACAGGGAGAAGCTTTCTTT. This sequence encodes CASSIRQGEAFF.

V usage is TRBV5-4 and J usage is TRBJ1-1; 9 bases are a match to TRBD1. The CDR3 contains 16 residues. Germline V CDR1 and CDR2: SGHNT, YYREEE (reference sequence). Trimming at V came to 0 bases and at J to 1 base, leaving 4 bases not matched to a gene. CDR3 nucleotides: TGTGCCAGCAGCTTGGACAGGGGGCAGTGGAACACTGAAGCTTTCTTT. Protein sequence: CASSLDRGQWNTEAFF. The full variable domain, completed using reference TRBV5-4 and TRBJ1-1, is ETGVTQSPTHLIKTRGQQVTLRCSSQSGHNTVSWYQQALGQGPQFIFQYYREEENGRGNFPPRFSGLQFPNYSSELNVNALELDDSALYLCASSLDRGQWNTEAFFGQGTRLTVV.

The chain combines TRBV6-5 with TRBJ1-2; a weak D match, TRBD1 (6 bases). Germline V lookup: CDR1 MNHEY, CDR2 SVGAGI. This CDR3 is built from 14 residues. Trimming took off 6 bases at V and 4 bases at J, with 15 bases between the two ends. In DNA, the CDR3 is TGTGCCAGCAGCGGCGGGGGCAGGAGCTATGGCTACACCTTC. Translated, it gives CASSGGGRSYGYTF.